Here is one T cell receptor (beta chain) with its context. This clonotype showed up many times. Which antigen it targets is not known. Base qualities are not provided; no much larger clone lies one nucleotide away. This sample is drawn from a study of T cells in Graves' hyperthyroidism and ophthalmopathy (dated by TCRdb to the late 2010s). In the study overall: Peripheral blood was collected at initial diagnosis, before any treatment. To identify distinguishing TCR V-J signatures, a discovery cohort of roughly 100 patients was used, comprising 40 to 45 with Graves' ophthalmopathy and around 57 with stable Graves' hyperthyroidism. An independent validation cohort of about 19 hyperthyroidism patients and 17 patients who later progressed to ophthalmopathy tested prospective prediction of ophthalmopathy. For training and testing, the 95 to 100 patients in the discovery cohort were randomly divided in a 7:3 ratio. In addition, the study compared T-cell repertoires in thyroid tissue and in blood from six Graves' hyperthyroidism patients. Following sampling, methimazole starting at 30 mg daily was given to hyperthyroidism patients, and high-dose intravenous methylprednisolone was given to ophthalmopathy patients. The paper reports TCR Vbeta CDR3 sequencing of approximately 140 peripheral blood samples: 40 or so ophthalmopathy, fewer than 80 hyperthyroidism and 17 progressor patients. Results the study describes overall, beyond this receptor: In validation, progression to ophthalmopathy was predicted by the model with 70.59% sensitivity and 72.22% specificity, a median of 6.5 months before onset. Most expanded thyroid clonotypes (frequency above 0.001) were also found in blood, which suggests that blood repertoires may mirror thyroid immune responses. Ophthalmopathy was separated from stable hyperthyroidism by a 13 V-J signature model, with over 85% sensitivity and roughly 81% specificity obtained in cross-validation and 80%/75% obtained in testing. No statistical method was used to fix the sample size in advance, and group allocation was not hidden from the investigators.

The TCR beta CDR3 regions were amplified from RNA transcripts. The TCR CDR3 was subjected to a first round of RT-PCR using the HTBI primer set and the Qiagen OneStep RT-PCR kit. Libraries were constructed in a second round of multiplex PCR, after which size selection and purification were performed. The libraries were sequenced on an Illumina HiSeq2000 using paired-end 100 bp reads. The study's processing was this. SOAPnuke was used to process the raw data, throwing out any read that contained adapters or uncalled bases, had a mean Phred below 15, or lacked an exact constant-primer or identifier match. High-quality paired reads were merged with COPE v1.2.5, and unique nucleotide sequences were defined as clonotypes. Clonotypes were aligned to IMGT TRBV, TRBD and TRBJ reference segments using MiTCR v1.1. Only V-J combinations with frequency above 0.0001, covering roughly 99% of repertoires, were analysed. A TCS score was defined as the ratio between F50 (clonal expansion) and ExV (chaos), using BLOSUM62-based TCRdist between CDR3 peptides within each V-J. Welch's t-statistics and random forest reduced roughly 540 V-J features to roughly 13, which were used in a naive Bayes classifier (R e1071). The public reads were quality trimmed at Q25 with fastp and then assembled into clones with MiXCR by TCRdb, keeping productive beta chains. CDR3 protein sequences are deduplicated, and each keeps its most common genes and DNA. TCRdb, rather than the study authors, made the V and J calls. The sample yields 600,000 or so distinct CDR3 sequences; approximately 15% were counted once. Jointly, the top ten make up roughly 6.9% of the sample.

Moderately to severely active disease, a Clinical Activity Score of at least 3, a NOSPECS grade of at least 4, and a duration under 3 months were present in ophthalmopathy patients. The study excluded patients with uncontrolled infections, other autoimmune diseases, pregnancy or lactation. Diagnoses were based on clinical symptoms, serum thyroxine and TRAb, thyroid ultrasound and orbital computed tomography. Ficoll-Paque density gradient centrifugation was used to isolate PBMCs from approximately 11 ml of fresh peripheral blood. Total RNA was extracted with Trizol reagent, and quality was checked on an Agilent 2100 Bioanalyzer. Via the germline V gene (reference sequence), CDR1 is DFQATT and CDR2 SNEGSKA. Trimming at the junction amounts to 1 base on V and 0 bases on J, and the germline ends lie 10 bases apart. From the cysteine up to the phenylalanine, the CDR3 has a length of 15 residues. CDR3 DNA only is kept here, 45 bases in frame from base 1.

This receptor was obtained from a woman aged 18-29 years with Graves' ophthalmopathy. The chain uses TRBV20-1 and TRBJ2-1, with the D gene call left open. Material: blood. For the CDR3, the sequence is CSARATSGSYNEQFF. The sequence in DNA is TGCAGTGCTAGAGCGACTTCGGGCTCCTACAATGAGCAGTTCTTC.